The clone carrying this TCR beta chain showed up just a few times. Relative to the germline gene, one junction end is altered; a read error may explain this. In germline, CDR1 is MDHEN, CDR2 SYDVKM. The CDR3 length is 15 residues. TCRdb redid the clone calls on the PCR reads using MiXCR. The table has about 30,000 clones, 23% seen once. This sample stems from a study of metastatic and nonmetastatic thyroid tumors. Nobody among the patients had been given any treatment before thyroid surgery. The chain carries TRBV28 and TRBJ2-2, with 8 bases identical to TRBD1. Sequencing was carried out using blood. This clonotype originated in a female donor with papillary thyroid cancer or a benign thyroid nodule (not recorded which). Some clones in this sample may be carry-over from other donors' samples. DNA of the CDR3: TGTGCCAGCAGTTTTAGGGCAGGGGGCACTGGGGATCTGTTTTTT. Its translation is CASSFRAGGTGDLFF.